This record looks at one T cell receptor beta chain sequence and its context. These data come from a study of T cell responses to AZD1222 COVID-19 vaccine. This CDR3 is 14 amino acids long. Per germline, CDR1 SNHLY and CDR2 FYNNEI. V shed 6 bases and J shed 7 bases, with 18 bases lying between them. The repertoire was sequenced with immunoSEQ multiplex PCR; TCRdb's copy has only in-frame clones and lacks some. The top ten hold approximately 6.5% of the sample, which has roughly 50,000 clones, approximately 86% seen once. The receptor was derived from an adult who received the AZD1222 COVID-19 vaccine. This sequence joins TRBV2 and TRBJ1-1; tentatively, D is TRBD1 (5 bases). The material sequenced was peripheral blood, taken 28 days after the second AZD1222 dose. The CDR3 loop reads CASSMGRGNGEAFF. CDR3 DNA: TGTGCCAGCAGCATGGGGAGGGGAAACGGTGAAGCTTTCTTT. Variable domain in full (rest from reference TRBV2 and TRBJ1-1): EPEVTQTPSHQVTQMGQEVILRCVPISNHLYFYWYRQILGQKVEFLVSFYNNEISEKSEIFDDQFSVERPDGSNFTLKIRSTKLEDSAMYFCASSMGRGNGEAFFGQGTRLTVV.